The rows below give T cell receptor beta chains drawn from one sample of a study of breast tumors, draining lymph nodes, adjacent tissues. TCRdb re-analysed the multiplex PCR reads in MiXCR, keeping a single row per CDR3 protein. The data hold roughly 220,000 distinct CDR3 sequences, with under 40% observed a single time. The sample taken for sequencing was axillary lymph node tissue. These receptors came from a female donor with breast cancer. Some clones in this sample may be carry-over from other donors' samples. CDR3s include the opening cysteine and the closing phenylalanine or tryptophan.

v_call: TRBV25-1
j_call: TRBJ1-6
cdr3_aa: CARDMGSYNSPLHF

v_call: TRBV18
j_call: TRBJ2-2
cdr3_aa: CASSPQHDTGELFF

v_call: TRBV15
j_call: TRBJ1-1
cdr3_aa: CATSSAFEAFF

v_call: TRBV2
j_call: TRBJ1-2
cdr3_aa: CARVETGVRYTF

v_call: TRBV25-1
j_call: TRBJ2-7
cdr3_aa: CASSVLAGSSYEQYF

v_call: TRBV5-1
j_call: TRBJ2-7
cdr3_aa: CASSRGPAGGSSYEQYF

v_call: TRBV9
j_call: TRBJ2-5
cdr3_aa: CASSVSASLLETQYF

v_call: TRBV24-1
j_call: TRBJ2-3
cdr3_aa: CATQNRDPRTDTQYF

v_call: TRBV15
j_call: TRBJ2-7
cdr3_aa: CATSRAGQAYEQYF

v_call: TRBV3-1
j_call: TRBJ1-3
cdr3_aa: CASSQDFFTSGNTIYF

v_call: TRBV20-1
j_call: TRBJ2-2
cdr3_aa: CSARDPRAGGQTGELFF

v_call: TRBV2
j_call: TRBJ1-6
cdr3_aa: CASRPPGAVNSPLHF

v_call: TRBV19
j_call: TRBJ2-3
cdr3_aa: CASAPLAGVGNTQYF

v_call: TRBV2
j_call: TRBJ1-1
cdr3_aa: CASSERYTEAFF

v_call: TRBV11-2
j_call: TRBJ2-2
cdr3_aa: CASSLDRINAGELFF

v_call: TRBV7-9
j_call: TRBJ2-7
cdr3_aa: CASSRIQGYEQYF

v_call: TRBV9
j_call: TRBJ2-5
cdr3_aa: CASSPGLTSETQYF

v_call: TRBV19
j_call: TRBJ1-5
cdr3_aa: CASSHARTGPNQPRHF

v_call: TRBV11-3
j_call: TRBJ1-6
cdr3_aa: CASSTGTSFDTLHF

v_call: TRBV20-1
j_call: TRBJ2-3
cdr3_aa: CSARDGSGKGYEQYF

v_call: TRBV9
j_call: TRBJ2-5
cdr3_aa: CASSTRQGETQYF

v_call: TRBV6-5
j_call: TRBJ2-7
cdr3_aa: CASSYNHISYEQYF

v_call: TRBV30
j_call: TRBJ2-7
cdr3_aa: CAWSVVGYEQYF

v_call: TRBV20-1
j_call: TRBJ2-1
cdr3_aa: CSARPREAGNEQFF

v_call: TRBV20-1
j_call: TRBJ2-7
cdr3_aa: CSARDLTAYEQYF

v_call: TRBV30
j_call: TRBJ2-7
cdr3_aa: CAWRDRYEQYF

v_call: TRBV12-3/TRBV12-4
j_call: TRBJ2-6
cdr3_aa: CASSFGSSSSGANVLTF

v_call: TRBV7-9
j_call: TRBJ2-3
cdr3_aa: CASSFPTSGVDTQYF

v_call: TRBV15
j_call: TRBJ1-6
cdr3_aa: CATSRSGDRGRNSPLHF

v_call: TRBV2
j_call: TRBJ2-7
cdr3_aa: CASSDRGPYEQYF

v_call: TRBV15
j_call: TRBJ1-2
cdr3_aa: CATSSGGAGPHYTF

v_call: TRBV20-1
j_call: TRBJ1-5
cdr3_aa: CSARVEVGSTQPQHF

v_call: TRBV6-5
j_call: TRBJ2-7
cdr3_aa: CASSYTRTGGFHEQYF

v_call: TRBV2
j_call: TRBJ2-3
cdr3_aa: CASSGGAGGTPDTQYF

v_call: TRBV6-5
j_call: TRBJ2-6
cdr3_aa: CASSYSAGSGANVLTF

v_call: TRBV7-9
j_call: TRBJ1-6
cdr3_aa: CASKEAGTGQPLHF

v_call: TRBV3-1
j_call: TRBJ2-7
cdr3_aa: CASSPLASYEQYF

v_call: TRBV5-4
j_call: TRBJ2-3
cdr3_aa: CASSLAPTSGGRDTQYF

v_call: TRBV20-1
j_call: TRBJ1-3
cdr3_aa: CSVAGDSGNTIYF

v_call: TRBV6-4
j_call: TRBJ1-2
cdr3_aa: CASSYSISMRDGYTF

v_call: TRBV19
j_call: TRBJ2-3
cdr3_aa: CASSGGQLADTQYF

v_call: TRBV7-2
j_call: TRBJ2-5
cdr3_aa: CASSSGTGGRKTQHF

v_call: TRBV5-5
j_call: TRBJ2-3
cdr3_aa: CASSPTERGKVTQYF

v_call: TRBV6-2/TRBV6-3
j_call: TRBJ1-6
cdr3_aa: CASSYWGPGVYNSPLHF

v_call: TRBV4-1
j_call: TRBJ2-7
cdr3_aa: CASRDVGVYEQYF

v_call: TRBV11-2
j_call: TRBJ2-1
cdr3_aa: CASSYTSGGYNEQFF

v_call: TRBV6-6
j_call: TRBJ2-7
cdr3_aa: CASSYFPRGRGTGLNEQYF